This T cell receptor beta chain stems from a study of STAT5B mutations in CD4+ large granular lymphocyte leukemia. For the study at large: Among healthy controls, a particular HLA allele went with more CDR3 'QG' motifs. General observations from the study: 8/27 top patient clones versus 2/35 control clones were TRBV06-family. CD4-sorted patient repertoires seemed more clonal than healthy CD4+ repertoires.

This table comes from immunoSEQ multiplex PCR, and its TCRdb copy is limited to in-frame clones, with some not included. Here the sample spans about 40,000 clones, around 84% being singletons. In regard to this clone: Its antigen remains unknown.

CDR3 length: 10 amino acids. V gave up 8 bases and J gave up 4 bases, with 5 bases separating them. CDR1 is SGHAT, CDR2 FQNNGV, per germline. The clonotype was recovered from a human donor in good health. The material sequenced was CD4+ T cells from blood buffy coats. The chain is built from TRBV11-2 and TRBJ2-5, with a weak D call TRBD1 (5 bases). CDR3 coding DNA: TGTGCCAGCCAGGGAGAGACCCAGTACTTC. Its protein product is CASQGETQYF.